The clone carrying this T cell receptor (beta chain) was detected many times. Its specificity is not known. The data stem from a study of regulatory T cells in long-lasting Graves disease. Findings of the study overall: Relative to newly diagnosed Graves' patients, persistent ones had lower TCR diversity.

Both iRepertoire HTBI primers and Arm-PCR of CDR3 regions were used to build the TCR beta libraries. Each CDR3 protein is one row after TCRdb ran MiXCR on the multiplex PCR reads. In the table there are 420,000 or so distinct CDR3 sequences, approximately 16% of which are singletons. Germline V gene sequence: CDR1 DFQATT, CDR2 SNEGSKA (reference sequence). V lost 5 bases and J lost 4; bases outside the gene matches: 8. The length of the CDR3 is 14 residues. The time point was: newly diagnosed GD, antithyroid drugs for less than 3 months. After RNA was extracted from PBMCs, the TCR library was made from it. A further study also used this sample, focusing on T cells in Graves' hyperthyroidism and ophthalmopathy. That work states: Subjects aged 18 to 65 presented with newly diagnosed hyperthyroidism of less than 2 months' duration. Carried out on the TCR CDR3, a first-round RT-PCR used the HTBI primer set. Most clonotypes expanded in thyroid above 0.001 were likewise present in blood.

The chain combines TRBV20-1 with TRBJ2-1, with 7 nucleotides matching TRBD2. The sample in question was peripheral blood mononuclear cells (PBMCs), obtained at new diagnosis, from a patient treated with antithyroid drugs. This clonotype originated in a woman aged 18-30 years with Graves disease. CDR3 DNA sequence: TGCAGTGCTCGCGCTAGCGGCCTATACAATGAGCAGTTCTTC. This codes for CSARASGLYNEQFF.